One and the same sample provided the 14 T cell receptor beta chains below, sequenced in a study of T cell repertoires in cytomegalovirus infection. In TCRdb, the reads were re-called with MiXCR into one record per CDR3 protein. Among roughly 760,000 distinct CDR3 sequences listed, roughly 35% were seen once. Sequenced sample: PBMCs. All receptors derive from a human donor in good health (CMV status not recorded). Some clones in this sample may be carry-over from other donors' samples.

The rearrangement joins TRBV7-2 to TRBJ2-7, with 10 nucleotides matching TRBD1. This CDR3 contains 17 residues. J gave up 0 bases and V 2 bases, and 7 bases lay outside the gene matches. Germline-derived CDR1 and CDR2 are SGHTA and FQGNSA. The chain's CDR3 is CASSLSRGTGDSYEQYF. In DNA, the CDR3 is TGTGCCAGCAGCTTAAGCCGCGGGACAGGGGACTCCTACGAGCAGTACTTC. The variable domain in full, with the rest retrieved from reference TRBV7-2 and TRBJ2-7, is GAGVSQSPSNKVTEKGKDVELRCDPISGHTALYWYRQSLGQGLEFLIYFQGNSAPDKSGLPSDRFSAERTGGSVSTLTIQRTQQEDSAVYLCASSLSRGTGDSYEQYFGPGTRLTVT.

This clonotype was counted a single time. Mismatch with germline at one junction end may stem from a read error. The chain has TRBV7-6 and TRBJ2-7; the D is unclear. Germline values: CDR1 SGHVS, CDR2 FNYEAQ. The CDR3 has 16 residues. CDR3 region: CASSLASTQHSYQQYF. The CDR3 DNA reads as TGTGCCAGCAGCTTAGCTTCTACCCAACACAGCTACCAGCAGTACTTC.

This clonotype came up a few times. The rearrangement links TRBV6-2 or TRBV6-3 to TRBJ1-1; TRBD1 is a possible D gene (6 bases). V lost 5 bases to trimming and J lost 0 bases, with 13 bases between them. The CDR3 totals 15 residues. Germline V gene sequence: CDR1 MNHEY, CDR2 SVGEGT. CDR3 sequence: CASSPWTELNTEAFF. Here the CDR3 DNA reads TGTGCCAGCAGTCCATGGACAGAGCTGAACACTGAAGCTTTCTTT.

In regard to this clonotype: One end of the junction fails to match germline, which may point to a read error. This rearrangement joins TRBV19 to TRBJ1-1; no reliable D call. The CDR3 runs 14 residues. The germline V gene has CDR1 LNHDA and CDR2 SQIVND (reference sequence). The CDR3 DNA follows: TGTGCCATTAGTATAGAGAGATTTAACACTGAAGCTTTCTTT. Residues: CAISIERFNTEAFF.

This clonotype was counted ten times or more. The chain uses TRBV7-6 and TRBJ1-1; possible D gene TRBD1, 6 bases. V was pared by 2 bases and J by 1 base, with 11 bases between. CDR1 SGHVS and CDR2 FNYEAQ come from the germline V gene. CDR3 length: 15 residues. CDR3 DNA: TGTGCCAGCAGCTTAACCACGGGGGCGAACACTGAAGCTTTCTTT. Translation gives CASSLTTGANTEAFF.

This clonotype occurred many times. This chain joins TRBV7-2 and TRBJ1-1, with 8 nucleotides matching TRBD1. Germline loops: CDR1 SGHTA, CDR2 FQGNSA. This CDR3 spans 13 amino acids. The V segment lost 5 bases and the J segment 7 bases; nucleotides outside the gene matches: 6. The CDR3 reads CASSRTGGFEAFF. As DNA, the CDR3 is TGTGCCAGCAGCCGAACAGGGGGGTTTGAAGCTTTCTTT.

In DNA form, the CDR3 reads TGTGCCAGGAGTAGTCTTACGTACAGTTCCTATGGCTACACCTTC. It specifies CARSSLTYSSYGYTF. The rearrangement links TRBV2 to TRBJ1-2, with D hard to call. Germline CDR1 is SNHLY and CDR2 is FYNNEI. This CDR3 has 15 residues. Deletions cut 9 bases from V and 4 bases from J, with 21 bases between.

This clonotype was picked up one time. The J gene is TRBJ2-5, the V gene TRBV9, with D tentatively TRBD2 (5 bases). V dropped 2 bases and J dropped 4 bases, with 18 bases sitting between them. The CDR3 extends over 16 amino acids. Looked up from germline, CDR1 is SGDLS and CDR2 is YYNGEE. CDR3 in DNA: TGTGCCAGCAGCGTGTCCACCACAGTGCGGGTAGAGACCCAGTACTTC. Residues: CASSVSTTVRVETQYF.

This clonotype appeared a single time. The rearrangement links TRBV18 to TRBJ1-5; possibly TRBD1 for D (6 bases). The CDR3 runs 15 residues. V shed 3 bases and J shed 4 bases, with 13 bases lying between them. CDR1 is KGHSH, CDR2 LQKENI, per germline. The CDR3 bases are TGTGCCAGCTCACCCCGACAGGATCCAAATCAGCCCCAGCATTTT. Protein sequence: CASSPRQDPNQPQHF.

This chain uses TRBV28 with TRBJ1-2, with no clear D. The CDR3 covers 13 residues. The V gene lost 3 bases and the J gene lost 3 bases, with 8 bases spanning the gap. CDR1 is MDHEN, CDR2 SYDVKM, per germline. CDR3 sequence: CASSFGLDYGYTF. The CDR3 nucleotides are TGTGCCAGCAGTTTTGGGTTGGACTATGGCTACACCTTC.

The chain recombines TRBV28 with TRBJ2-3, with TRBD2 identical over 13 bases. With V trimmed by 2 bases and J by 7 bases, 9 bases remained unmatched. The CDR3 contains 17 residues. Germline values: CDR1 MDHEN, CDR2 SYDVKM. The CDR3 reads CASSLPRTSGRVNTQYF. As DNA, the CDR3 is TGTGCCAGCAGTTTACCCAGGACTAGCGGGAGAGTAAATACGCAGTATTTT.

This clonotype occurred a few times. This chain uses TRBV7-9 with TRBJ1-6; D is undetermined. Germline assignment: CDR1 SEHNR and CDR2 FQNEAQ (reference sequence). V lost 7 bases to trimming and J lost 7 bases, with 5 bases between them. The CDR3 has 11 residues. CDR3 in amino acids: CASTDNSPLHF. In nucleotides, the CDR3 is TGTGCCAGCACAGACAATTCACCCCTCCACTTT.

The chain is built from TRBV7-2 and TRBJ2-5; TRBD2 agrees at 11 bases. The CDR3 totals 15 residues. Trimming took 4 bases from V and 2 from J; bases not matched to a gene: 3. Germline loops: CDR1 SGHTA, CDR2 FQGNSA. The CDR3 sequence: CASSYSGGGQETQYF. CDR3 bases: TGTGCCAGCAGCTATAGCGGGGGGGGACAAGAGACCCAGTACTTC.

This clonotype was found many times. This chain joins TRBV7-2 and TRBJ2-3, with a weak D call TRBD2 (6 bases). The V gene's germline CDR1 is SGHTA and CDR2 FQGNSA. CDR3 length equals 16 residues. Between the trimmed V and J ends, which lost 5 bases and 2 bases, there was a span of 17 bases. The CDR3 region has the DNA TGTGCCAGCAGCCATATCCGGGGGACCGCCACAGATACGCAGTATTTT. It translates to CASSHIRGTATDTQYF.